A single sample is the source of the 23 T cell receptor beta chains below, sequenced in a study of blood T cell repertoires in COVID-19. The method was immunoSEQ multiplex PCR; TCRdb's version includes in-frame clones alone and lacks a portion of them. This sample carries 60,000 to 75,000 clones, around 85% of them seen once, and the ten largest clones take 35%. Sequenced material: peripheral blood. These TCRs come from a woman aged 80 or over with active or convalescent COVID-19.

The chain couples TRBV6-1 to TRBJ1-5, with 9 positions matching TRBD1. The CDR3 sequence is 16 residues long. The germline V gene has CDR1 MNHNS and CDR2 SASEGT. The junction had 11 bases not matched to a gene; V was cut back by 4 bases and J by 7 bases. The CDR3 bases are TGTGCCAGCAGTGCCACCGGGACAGGGAGAGGACAGCCCCAGCATTTT. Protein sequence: CASSATGTGRGQPQHF.

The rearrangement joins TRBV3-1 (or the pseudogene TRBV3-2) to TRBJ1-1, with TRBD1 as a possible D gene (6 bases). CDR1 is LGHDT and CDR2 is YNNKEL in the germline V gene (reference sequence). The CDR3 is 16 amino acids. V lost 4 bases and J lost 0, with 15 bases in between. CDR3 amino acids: CASSPYGQLMNTEAFF. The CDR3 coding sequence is TGTGCCAGCAGCCCCTATGGACAGCTAATGAACACTGAAGCTTTCTTT.

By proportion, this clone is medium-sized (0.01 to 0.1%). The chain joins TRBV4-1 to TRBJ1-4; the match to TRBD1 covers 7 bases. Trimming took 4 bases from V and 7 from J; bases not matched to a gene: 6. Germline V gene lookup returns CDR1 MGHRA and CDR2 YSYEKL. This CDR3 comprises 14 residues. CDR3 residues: CASSPRQGGEKLFF. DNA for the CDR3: TGCGCCAGCAGCCCACGACAGGGAGGTGAAAAACTGTTTTTT.

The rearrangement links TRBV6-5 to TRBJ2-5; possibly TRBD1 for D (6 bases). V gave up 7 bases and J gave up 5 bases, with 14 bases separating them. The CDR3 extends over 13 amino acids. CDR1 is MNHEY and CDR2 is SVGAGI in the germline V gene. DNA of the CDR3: TGTGCCAGCAAAGGCCCCGGACAGGAGACCCAGTACTTC. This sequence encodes CASKGPGQETQYF.

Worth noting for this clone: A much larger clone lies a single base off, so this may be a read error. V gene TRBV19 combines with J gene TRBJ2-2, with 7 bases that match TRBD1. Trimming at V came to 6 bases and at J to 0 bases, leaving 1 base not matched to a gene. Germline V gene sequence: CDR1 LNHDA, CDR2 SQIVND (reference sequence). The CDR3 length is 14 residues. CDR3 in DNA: TGTGCCAGTAGGGACAGGCCGAACACCGGGGAGCTGTTTTTT. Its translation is CASRDRPNTGELFF.

The CDR3 reads CAWSRTENQPQHF. DNA of the CDR3: TGTGCCTGGAGTAGGACTGAGAATCAGCCCCAGCATTTT. The genes are TRBV30 and TRBJ1-5, with no clear D. There are 13 residues in the CDR3. V was shortened by 2 bases and J by 4 bases, with 9 bases between the two germline ends. Germline V gene data show CDR1 as GTSNPN and CDR2 as SVGIG (reference sequence).

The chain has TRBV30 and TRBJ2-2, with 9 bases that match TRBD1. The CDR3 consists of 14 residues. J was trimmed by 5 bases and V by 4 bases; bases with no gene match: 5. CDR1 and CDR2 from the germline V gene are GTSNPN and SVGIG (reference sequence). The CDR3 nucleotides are TGTGCCTGGAAACGGGACAGGGAAACCGGGGAGCTGTTTTTT. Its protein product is CAWKRDRETGELFF.

This chain's CDR3 is CASSGLDTADNQPQHF. The CDR3 coding sequence is TGTGCCAGCAGTGGGTTGGACACCGCCGACAATCAGCCCCAGCATTTT. The chain uses TRBV25-1 and TRBJ1-5, with a weak D call TRBD1 (5 bases). The ends were cut back, 4 bases at V and 3 bases at J, with 16 bases in the middle. From germline, CDR1 is MGHDK and CDR2 SYGVNS. There are 16 residues in the CDR3. The full variable domain, with the rest looked up from reference TRBV25-1 and TRBJ1-5, is EADIYQTPRYLVIGTGKKITLECSQTMGHDKMYWYQQDPGMELHLIHYSYGVNSTEKGDLSSESTVSRIRTEHFPLTLESARPSHTSQYLCASSGLDTADNQPQHFGDGTRLSIL.

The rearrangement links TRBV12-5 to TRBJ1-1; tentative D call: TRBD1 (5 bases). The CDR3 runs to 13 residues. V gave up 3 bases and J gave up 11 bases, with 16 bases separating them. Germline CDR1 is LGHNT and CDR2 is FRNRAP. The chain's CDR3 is CASGFGGARDAFF. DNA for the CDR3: TGTGCTAGTGGTTTTGGAGGGGCGCGAGACGCTTTCTTT.

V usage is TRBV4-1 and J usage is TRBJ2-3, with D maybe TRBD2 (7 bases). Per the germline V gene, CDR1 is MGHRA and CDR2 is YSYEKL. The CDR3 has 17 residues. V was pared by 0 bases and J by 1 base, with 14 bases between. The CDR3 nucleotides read TGCGCCAGCAGCCAAGATTACGGGGGGCAGGGCACAGATACGCAGTATTTT. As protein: CASSQDYGGQGTDTQYF.

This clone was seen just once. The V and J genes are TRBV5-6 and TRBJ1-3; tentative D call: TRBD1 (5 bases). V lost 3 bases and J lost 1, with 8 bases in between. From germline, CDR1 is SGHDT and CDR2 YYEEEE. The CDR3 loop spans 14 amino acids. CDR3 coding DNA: TGTGCCAGCAGCTCTACAGGATCTGGAAACACCATATATTTT. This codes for CASSSTGSGNTIYF.

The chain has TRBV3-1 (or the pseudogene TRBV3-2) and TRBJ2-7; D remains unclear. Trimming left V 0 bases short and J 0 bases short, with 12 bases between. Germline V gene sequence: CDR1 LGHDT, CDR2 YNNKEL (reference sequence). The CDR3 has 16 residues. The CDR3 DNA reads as TGTGCCAGCAGCCAAGAAGCTTCTAGGAGCTCCTACGAGCAGTACTTC. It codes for CASSQEASRSSYEQYF.

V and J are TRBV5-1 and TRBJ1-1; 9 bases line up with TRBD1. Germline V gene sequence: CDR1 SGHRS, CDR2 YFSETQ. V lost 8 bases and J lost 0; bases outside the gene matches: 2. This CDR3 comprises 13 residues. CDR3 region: CASRQGVNTEAFF. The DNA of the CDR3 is TGCGCCAGTAGACAGGGGGTGAACACTGAAGCTTTCTTT.

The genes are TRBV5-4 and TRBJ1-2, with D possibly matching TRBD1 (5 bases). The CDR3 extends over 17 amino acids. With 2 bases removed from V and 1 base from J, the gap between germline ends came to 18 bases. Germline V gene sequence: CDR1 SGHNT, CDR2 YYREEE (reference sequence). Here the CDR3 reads CASSFGLGQGNNYGYTF. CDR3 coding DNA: TGTGCCAGCAGCTTTGGGCTCGGTCAGGGAAATAACTATGGCTACACCTTC.

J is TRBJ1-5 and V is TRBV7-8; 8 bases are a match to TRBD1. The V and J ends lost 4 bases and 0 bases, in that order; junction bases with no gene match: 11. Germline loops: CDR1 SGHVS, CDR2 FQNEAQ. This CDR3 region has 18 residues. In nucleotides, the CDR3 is TGTGCCAGCAGCTCAACCGGGACAGGCTTTTATAGCAATCAGCCCCAGCATTTT. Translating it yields CASSSTGTGFYSNQPQHF.

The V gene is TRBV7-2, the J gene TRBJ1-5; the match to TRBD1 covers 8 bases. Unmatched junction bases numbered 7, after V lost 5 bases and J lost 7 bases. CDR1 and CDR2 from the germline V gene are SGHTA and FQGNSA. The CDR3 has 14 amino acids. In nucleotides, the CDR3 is TGTGCCAGCAGCCTCGACAGGGGATCCCAGCCCCAGCATTTT. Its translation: CASSLDRGSQPQHF.

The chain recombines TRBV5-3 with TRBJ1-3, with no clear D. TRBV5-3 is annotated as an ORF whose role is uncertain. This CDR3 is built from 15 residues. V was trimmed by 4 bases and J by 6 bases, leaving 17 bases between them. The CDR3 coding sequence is TGTGCCAGAAGCCCTCAGGTTGGTTATGAAAACACCATATATTTT. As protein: CARSPQVGYENTIYF.

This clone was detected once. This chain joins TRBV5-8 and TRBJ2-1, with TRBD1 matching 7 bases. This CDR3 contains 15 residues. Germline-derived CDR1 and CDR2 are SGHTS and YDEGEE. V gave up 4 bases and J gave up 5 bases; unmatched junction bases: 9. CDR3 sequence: CASSQPRDSDNEQFF. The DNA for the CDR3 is TGTGCCAGCAGCCAGCCCCGGGACAGTGACAATGAGCAGTTCTTC. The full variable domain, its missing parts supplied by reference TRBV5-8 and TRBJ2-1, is EAGVTQSPTHLIKTRGQQATLRCSPISGHTSVYWYQQALGLGLQFLLWYDEGEERNRGNFPPRFSGRQFPNYSSELNVNALELEDSALYLCASSQPRDSDNEQFFGPGTRLTVL.

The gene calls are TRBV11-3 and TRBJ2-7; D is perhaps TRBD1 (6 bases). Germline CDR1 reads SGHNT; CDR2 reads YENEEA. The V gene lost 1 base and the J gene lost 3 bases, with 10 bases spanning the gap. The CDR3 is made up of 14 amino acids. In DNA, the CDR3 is TGTGCCAGCAGCTTAGGAGTGGGACACTACGAGCAGTACTTC. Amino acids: CASSLGVGHYEQYF.

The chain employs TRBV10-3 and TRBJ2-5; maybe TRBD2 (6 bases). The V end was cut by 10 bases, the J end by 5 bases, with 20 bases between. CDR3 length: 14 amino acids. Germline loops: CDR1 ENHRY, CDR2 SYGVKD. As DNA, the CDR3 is TGTGCCAGCCGCCCCGGGACTTGGGGGGAGACCCAGTACTTC. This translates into CASRPGTWGETQYF.

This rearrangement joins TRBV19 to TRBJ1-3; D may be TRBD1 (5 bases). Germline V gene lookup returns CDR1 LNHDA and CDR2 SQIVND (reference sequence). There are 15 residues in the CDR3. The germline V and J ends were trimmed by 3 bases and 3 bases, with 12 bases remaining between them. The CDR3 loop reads CASSIVVGLGNTIYF. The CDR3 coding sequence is TGTGCCAGTAGTATCGTCGTGGGGCTTGGAAACACCATATATTTT.

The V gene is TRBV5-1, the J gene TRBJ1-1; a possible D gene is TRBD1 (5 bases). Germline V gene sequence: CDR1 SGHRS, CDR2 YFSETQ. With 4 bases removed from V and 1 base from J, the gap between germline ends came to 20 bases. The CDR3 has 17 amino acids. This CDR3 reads CASSLGGVGAGNTEAFF. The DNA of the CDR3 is TGCGCCAGCAGCCTGGGGGGTGTAGGGGCTGGGAACACTGAAGCTTTCTTT.

The chain's CDR3 is CASSQRQGSNEKLFF. The DNA of the CDR3 is TGCGCCAGCAGCCAGCGACAGGGTTCTAATGAAAAACTGTTTTTT. The chain employs TRBV5-1 and TRBJ1-4; 7 bases agree with TRBD1. The germline V gene encodes CDR1 SGHRS and CDR2 YFSETQ. The CDR3 has 15 amino acids. V gave up 4 bases and J gave up 3 bases; unmatched junction bases: 6.